Reported below is one T cell receptor (beta chain). These data are taken from a study of T cell changes during pregnancy in multiple sclerosis. TCRdb's table, derived via immunoSEQ multiplex PCR, lists solely in-frame clones and lacks some. The sample yields some 60,000 clones, 92% seen once. This CDR3 spans 15 amino acids. Germline V lookup: CDR1 SGHKS, CDR2 YYEKEE (reference sequence). V shed 4 bases and J shed 5 bases, with 18 bases lying between them. The genes are TRBV5-5 and TRBJ1-2; TRBD1 is a possible D gene (6 bases). Sequencing used peripheral blood, obtained in the second trimester of pregnancy. This TCR was sampled from a female donor in good health, enrolled as a control in a pregnancy study. CDR3 in amino acids: CASSLRDTDSYGYTF. The CDR3, as DNA: TGTGCCAGCAGCCTCCGGGACACGGATTCATATGGCTACACCTTC.